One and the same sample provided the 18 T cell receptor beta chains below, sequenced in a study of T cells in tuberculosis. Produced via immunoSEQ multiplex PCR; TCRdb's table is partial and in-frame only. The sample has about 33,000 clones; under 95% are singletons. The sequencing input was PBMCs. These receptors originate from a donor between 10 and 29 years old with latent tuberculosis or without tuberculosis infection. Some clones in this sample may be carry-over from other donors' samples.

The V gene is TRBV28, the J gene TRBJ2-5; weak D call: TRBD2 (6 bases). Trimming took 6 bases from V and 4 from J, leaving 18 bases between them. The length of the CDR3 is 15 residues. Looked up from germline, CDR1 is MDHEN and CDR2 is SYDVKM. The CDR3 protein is CASSLSRRGRETQYF. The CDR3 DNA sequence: TGTGCCAGCAGCTTAAGTAGGAGGGGCCGAGAGACCCAGTACTTC.

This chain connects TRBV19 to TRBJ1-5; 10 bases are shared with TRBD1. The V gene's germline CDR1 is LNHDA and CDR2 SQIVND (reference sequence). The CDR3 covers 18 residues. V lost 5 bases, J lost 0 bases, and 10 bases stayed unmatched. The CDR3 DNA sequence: TGTGCCAGTAGTGCCCGGACAGGGGGATCTACTAGCAATCAGCCCCAGCATTTT. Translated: CASSARTGGSTSNQPQHF.

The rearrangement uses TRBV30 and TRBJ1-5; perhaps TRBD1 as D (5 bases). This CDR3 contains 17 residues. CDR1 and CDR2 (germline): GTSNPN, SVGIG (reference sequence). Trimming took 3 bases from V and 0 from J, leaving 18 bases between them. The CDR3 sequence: CAWSAPGSGGSNQPQHF. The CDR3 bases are TGTGCCTGGAGCGCTCCCGGGTCGGGGGGTAGCAATCAGCCCCAGCATTTT.

Here the CDR3 reads CASEPRTGVNTEAFF. The DNA for the CDR3 is TGTGCCAGCGAACCCCGGACAGGGGTGAACACTGAAGCTTTCTTT. This chain links TRBV2 with TRBJ1-1; 9 bases are a match to TRBD1. The germline gives CDR1 SNHLY, CDR2 FYNNEI. Trimming removed 8 bases from V and 0 bases from J; junction bases left unmatched: 7. The CDR3 contains 15 residues.

The CDR3 region is CASSFMPAVLRNEQYF. The CDR3 DNA reads as TGTGCCAGCAGTTTTATGCCCGCGGTTCTCCGAAACGAGCAGTACTTC. The genes are TRBV7-2 and TRBJ2-7; unclear D gene. The CDR3 sequence is 16 residues long. The germline V gene has CDR1 SGHTA and CDR2 FQGNSA. V lost 6 bases, J lost 5 bases, and 23 bases lay in between. The full variable domain, completed using reference TRBV7-2 and TRBJ2-7, is GAGVSQSPSNKVTEKGKDVELRCDPISGHTALYWYRQSLGQGLEFLIYFQGNSAPDKSGLPSDRFSAERTGGSVSTLTIQRTQQEDSAVYLCASSFMPAVLRNEQYFGPGTRLTVT.

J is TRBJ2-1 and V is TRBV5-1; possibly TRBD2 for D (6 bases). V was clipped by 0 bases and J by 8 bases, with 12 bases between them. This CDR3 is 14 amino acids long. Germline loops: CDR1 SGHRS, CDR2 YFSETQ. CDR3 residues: CASSLDGSSDEQFF. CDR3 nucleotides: TGCGCCAGCAGCTTGGACGGGAGTAGCGATGAGCAGTTCTTC.

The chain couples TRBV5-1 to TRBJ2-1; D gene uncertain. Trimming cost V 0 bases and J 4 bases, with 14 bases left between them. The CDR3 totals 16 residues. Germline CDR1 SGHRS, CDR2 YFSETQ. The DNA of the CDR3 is TGCGCCAGCAGCTTGGAACGGGTCGAATTTTACAATGAGCAGTTCTTC. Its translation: CASSLERVEFYNEQFF.

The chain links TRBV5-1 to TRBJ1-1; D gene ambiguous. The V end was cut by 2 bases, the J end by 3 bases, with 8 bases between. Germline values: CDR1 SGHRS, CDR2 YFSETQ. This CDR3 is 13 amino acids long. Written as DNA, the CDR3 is TGCGCCAGCAGCTTTAATCGGGACACTGAAGCTTTCTTT. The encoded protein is CASSFNRDTEAFF.

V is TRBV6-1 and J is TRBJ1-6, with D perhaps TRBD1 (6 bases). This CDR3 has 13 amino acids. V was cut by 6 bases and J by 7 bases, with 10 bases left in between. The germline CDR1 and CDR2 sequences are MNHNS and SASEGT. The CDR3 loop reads CASRTGYNSPLHF. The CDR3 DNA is TGTGCCAGCAGGACAGGATACAATTCACCCCTCCACTTT.

The CDR3, as DNA: TGTGCCAGCAGCTTGCTCTCGAGCACTGAAGCTTTCTTT. Translating it yields CASSLLSSTEAFF. V and J are TRBV5-4 and TRBJ1-1, with D unclear. Trimming stripped 1 base from V and 4 bases from J, with 8 bases between. The germline gives CDR1 SGHNT, CDR2 YYREEE (reference sequence). This CDR3 region has 13 residues.

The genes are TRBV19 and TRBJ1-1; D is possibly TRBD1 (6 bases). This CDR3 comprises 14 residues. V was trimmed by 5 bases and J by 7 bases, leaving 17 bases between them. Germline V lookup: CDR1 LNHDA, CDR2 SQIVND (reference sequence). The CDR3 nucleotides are TGTGCCAGTAGTGTAGTAGGGGGAAGGGGTGAAGCTTTCTTT. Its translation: CASSVVGGRGEAFF.

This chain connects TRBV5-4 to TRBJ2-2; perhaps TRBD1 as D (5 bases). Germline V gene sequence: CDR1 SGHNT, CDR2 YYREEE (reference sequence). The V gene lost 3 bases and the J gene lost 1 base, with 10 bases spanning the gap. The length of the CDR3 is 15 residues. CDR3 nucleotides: TGTGCCAGCAGCTACGACAGCCTGAACACCGGGGAGCTGTTTTTT. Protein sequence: CASSYDSLNTGELFF.

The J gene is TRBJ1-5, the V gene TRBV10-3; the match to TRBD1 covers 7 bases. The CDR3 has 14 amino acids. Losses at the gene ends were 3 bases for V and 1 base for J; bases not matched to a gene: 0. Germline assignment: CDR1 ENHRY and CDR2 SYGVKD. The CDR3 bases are TGTGCCATCAGTGAACAGGGGAGCAATCAGCCCCAGCATTTT. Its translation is CAISEQGSNQPQHF.

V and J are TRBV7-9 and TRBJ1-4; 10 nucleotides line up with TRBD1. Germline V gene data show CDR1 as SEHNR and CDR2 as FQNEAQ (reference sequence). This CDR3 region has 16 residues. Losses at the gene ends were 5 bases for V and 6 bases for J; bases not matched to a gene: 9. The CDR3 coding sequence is TGTGCCAGCAGCCGACCCGGGACAGGGGTCGATGAAAAACTGTTTTTT. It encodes CASSRPGTGVDEKLFF.

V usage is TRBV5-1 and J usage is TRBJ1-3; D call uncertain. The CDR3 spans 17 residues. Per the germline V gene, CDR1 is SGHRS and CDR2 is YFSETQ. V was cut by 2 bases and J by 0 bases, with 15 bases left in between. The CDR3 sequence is CASSFGRISDSGNTIYF. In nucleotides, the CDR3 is TGCGCCAGCAGCTTTGGGAGAATCTCGGACTCTGGAAACACCATATATTTT.

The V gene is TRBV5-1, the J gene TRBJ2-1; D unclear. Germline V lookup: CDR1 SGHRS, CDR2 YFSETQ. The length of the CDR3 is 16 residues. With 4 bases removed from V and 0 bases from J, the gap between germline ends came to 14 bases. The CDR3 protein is CASSPNGRSSYNEQFF. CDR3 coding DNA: TGCGCCAGCAGCCCAAATGGTCGGTCCTCCTACAATGAGCAGTTCTTC. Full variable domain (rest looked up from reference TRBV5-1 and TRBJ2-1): KAGVTQTPRYLIKTRGQQVTLSCSPISGHRSVSWYQQTPGQGLQFLFEYFSETQRNKGNFPGRFSGRQFSNSRSEMNVSTLELGDSALYLCASSPNGRSSYNEQFFGPGTRLTVL.

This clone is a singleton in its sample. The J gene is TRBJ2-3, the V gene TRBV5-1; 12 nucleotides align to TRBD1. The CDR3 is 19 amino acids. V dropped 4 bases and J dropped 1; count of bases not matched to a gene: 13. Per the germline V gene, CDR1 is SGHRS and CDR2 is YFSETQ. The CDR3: CASSDAGTGGAWGTDTQYF. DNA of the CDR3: TGCGCCAGCAGCGACGCCGGGACAGGGGGCGCTTGGGGCACAGATACGCAGTATTTT.

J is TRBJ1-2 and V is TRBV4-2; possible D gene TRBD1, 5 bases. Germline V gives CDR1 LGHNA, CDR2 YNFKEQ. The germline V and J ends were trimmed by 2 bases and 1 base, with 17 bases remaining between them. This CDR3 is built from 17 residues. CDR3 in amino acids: CASSQTFMGLGNYGYTF. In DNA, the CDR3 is TGTGCCAGCAGCCAAACTTTTATGGGGCTGGGTAACTATGGCTACACCTTC.